Sequencing of this T cell receptor (beta chain) was carried out in a study of cytomegalovirus exposure and HLA in healthy donors. Broader study findings: A later analysis found TCR association rates differed by HLA locus, highest for DRB1 and lowest for HLA-C.

There are 15 residues in the CDR3. Germline loops: CDR1 SGHDT, CDR2 YYEEEE. Germline trimming cut 3 bases from V and 4 bases from J; bases unmatched to any gene: 5. Donors were nominally healthy when sampled, though unrecorded immune exposures were likely. Points on this clone: The antigen is undetermined.

PCR employed 60 Vbeta and 13 Jbeta primers. Assay: immunoSEQ multiplex PCR; the TCRdb copy retains only in-frame clones and omits some. The table shows about 190,000 clones, with 60% to 85% occurring only once. The chain employs TRBV5-6 and TRBJ1-5, with 9 positions matching TRBD1. The sequence was collected from a woman aged 40 to 55 in good health and CMV-seronegative. The specimen was PBMCs. CDR3 coding DNA: TGTGCCAGCAGCTGGGGACAGGGTGGTAATCAGCCCCAGCATTTT. Protein sequence: CASSWGQGGNQPQHF.